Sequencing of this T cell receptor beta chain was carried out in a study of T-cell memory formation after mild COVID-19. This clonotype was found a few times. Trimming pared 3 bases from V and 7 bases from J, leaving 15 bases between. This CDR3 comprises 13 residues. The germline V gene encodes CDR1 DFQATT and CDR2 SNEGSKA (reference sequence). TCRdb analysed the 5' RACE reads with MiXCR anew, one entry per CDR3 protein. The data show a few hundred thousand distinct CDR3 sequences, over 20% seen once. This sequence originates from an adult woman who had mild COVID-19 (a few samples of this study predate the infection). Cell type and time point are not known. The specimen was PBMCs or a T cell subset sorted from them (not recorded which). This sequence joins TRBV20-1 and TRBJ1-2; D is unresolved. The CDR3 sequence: CSARGNTGSGYTF. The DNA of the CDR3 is TGCAGTGCTAGGGGCAACACGGGGAGTGGCTACACCTTC.